In this sample, the clone carrying this TCR beta chain turned up a few times. The ends were cut back, 0 bases at V and 5 bases at J, with 16 bases in the middle. Per germline, CDR1 LNHNV and CDR2 YYDKDF (reference sequence). The CDR3 has 16 amino acids. The sample is drawn from a study of blood T cell repertoires in COVID-19. In the study overall: Italy, Spain and the United States were the sources of the convalescent and acute COVID-19 samples. In each case, the material was cDNA or gDNA derived from T cells, B-cell-depleted T cells, or PBMCs.

Original processing methods: Reference gene primer amplification gave nucleated cell count estimates. Clones were sequenced by immunoSEQ multiplex PCR, and TCRdb holds only the in-frame ones, with some missing. That table furnishes V, J and clone size, whereas the DNA furnished D and trimming. The sample holds approximately 220,000 clones; approximately 80% are singletons and the top ten take about 27%. This chain links TRBV15 with TRBJ1-1; D possibly corresponds to TRBD1 (5 bases). This sequence was found in a middle-aged man with acute or convalescent COVID-19. Sequenced input: peripheral blood. As DNA, the CDR3 is TGTGCCACCAGCAGAGATCCGACAGAGGTGGGAACTGAAGCTTTCTTT. Its translation is CATSRDPTEVGTEAFF.